A selection of T cell receptor beta chains follows, all from one sample in a study of a mutant IDH1 vaccine in newly diagnosed glioma. Libraries were prepared by immunoSEQ multiplex PCR; TCRdb keeps only in-frame clonotypes and omits some of them. Found here are fewer than 95,000 clones, roughly 77% of them singletons; the top ten hold around 5.3%. Antigens for these TCRs are unknown. Source: PBMCs, taken from a glioma patient whose treatment included an IDH1 peptide vaccine. These receptors were obtained from a man aged 40-49 years with glioma. Each CDR3 is given with its conserved first and last residue. The D gene is left open where the match is weak. A clone size is listed for some rows: how often the clone was seen (once, few, many), or a class if it is expanded.

v_call,clone_size,d_call,j_call,cdr3_aa,cdr3_nt
TRBV6-5,.,.,TRBJ1-3,CASSYRSSGNTIYF,TGTGCCAGCAGTTACCGCAGCTCTGGAAACACCATATATTTT
TRBV29-1,.,.,TRBJ1-1,CSVEDGTPPAFF,TGCAGCGTTGAAGATGGAACCCCCCCAGCTTTCTTT
TRBV28,few,.,TRBJ1-5,CASSLWQPQHF,TGTGCCAGCAGTCTCTGGCAGCCCCAGCATTTT
TRBV7-2,.,TRBD2,TRBJ2-1,CASSLIGGGRNNEQFF,TGTGCCAGCAGCTTAATCGGCGGGGGGAGAAACAATGAGCAGTTCTTC
TRBV19,.,TRBD1,TRBJ1-1,CASSVGGTVKNTEAFF,TGTGCCAGTAGTGTGGGAGGGACAGTAAAGAACACTGAAGCTTTCTTT
TRBV19,.,.,TRBJ1-1,CASSLSGVTEAFF,TGTGCCAGTAGTCTCTCCGGGGTCACTGAAGCTTTCTTT
TRBV7-6,.,.,TRBJ1-4,CASSLGATNEKLFF,TGTGCCAGCAGCTTAGGTGCAACTAATGAAAAACTGTTTTTT
TRBV6-1,.,.,TRBJ1-2,CASNPKGSYGYTF,TGTGCCAGCAATCCAAAGGGCAGTTATGGCTACACCTTC
TRBV19,.,TRBD1,TRBJ2-5,CASSMRQGAGETQYF,TGTGCCAGTAGTATGCGACAGGGGGCGGGGGAGACCCAGTACTTC
TRBV7-2,.,.,TRBJ2-3,CASRRGATDTQYF,TGTGCCAGCAGAAGGGGGGCCACAGATACGCAGTATTTT
TRBV5-1,.,.,TRBJ2-3,CASSLGVGTDTQYF,TGCGCCAGCAGCTTAGGGGTTGGTACAGATACGCAGTATTTT
TRBV7-3,.,.,TRBJ2-5,CASSTTGFPETQYF,TGTGCCAGCAGCACGACGGGGTTCCCAGAGACCCAGTACTTC
TRBV7-2,once,TRBD1,TRBJ2-1,CASSPTGTGYNEQFF,TGTGCCAGCAGCCCCACCGGGACAGGCTACAATGAGCAGTTCTTC
TRBV6-5,once,TRBD1,TRBJ1-3,CASRQGFSGNTIYF,TGTGCCAGCAGACAGGGGTTCTCTGGAAACACCATATATTTT
TRBV18,.,TRBD1,TRBJ2-3,CASSPTGEEGTDTQYF,TGTGCCAGCTCACCGACAGGGGAGGAGGGCACAGATACGCAGTATTTT
TRBV27,.,TRBD2,TRBJ2-1,CASSAQLAGVGNEQFF,TGTGCCAGCAGTGCCCAACTAGCGGGGGTAGGAAATGAGCAGTTCTTC
TRBV28,.,.,TRBJ2-4,CASSLPGTRGNIQYF,TGTGCCAGCAGTTTACCCGGGACAAGAGGAAACATTCAGTACTTC
TRBV30,.,.,TRBJ1-2,CAWSPLTGNYGYTF,TGTGCCTGGAGTCCTCTCACAGGGAACTATGGCTACACCTTC
TRBV25-1,once,TRBD2,TRBJ2-1,CASSGSGRAYNEQFF,TGTGCCAGCAGTGGTAGCGGGAGGGCTTACAATGAGCAGTTCTTC
TRBV7-8,.,.,TRBJ2-5,CASSQQGGRQETQYF,TGTGCCAGCAGCCAACAGGGAGGTCGGCAAGAGACCCAGTACTTC
TRBV28,.,.,TRBJ1-1,CASSPLTPNTEAFF,TGTGCCAGCAGTCCCCTGACACCGAACACTGAAGCTTTCTTT
TRBV5-6,.,TRBD2,TRBJ2-1,CASSLGAGGINEQFF,TGTGCCAGCAGCTTAGGAGCGGGAGGGATAAATGAGCAGTTCTTC
TRBV29-1,.,.,TRBJ2-5,CSVVRMTETQYF,TGCAGCGTTGTGAGGATGACGGAGACCCAGTACTTC
TRBV27,once,.,TRBJ1-6,CASSLLELNSPLHF,TGTGCCAGCAGTTTACTAGAACTAAATTCACCCCTCCACTTT
TRBV30,.,.,TRBJ1-4,CAWSVLTTNEKLFF,TGTGCCTGGAGTGTTCTCACAACTAATGAAAAACTGTTTTTT
TRBV18,few,.,TRBJ1-2,CASSYYERAAYGYTF,TGTGCCAGCTCATATTACGAACGGGCGGCCTATGGCTACACCTTC
TRBV5-1,.,TRBD1,TRBJ1-4,CASSDMGQEGEKLFF,TGCGCCAGCAGCGACATGGGACAGGAGGGGGAAAAACTGTTTTTT
TRBV7-2,.,.,TRBJ2-1,CASSSAGSAYNEQFF,TGTGCCAGCAGCTCCGCAGGGTCCGCTTACAATGAGCAGTTCTTC
TRBV7-2,once,TRBD1,TRBJ2-6,CASSFRDRGFSGANVLTF,TGTGCCAGCAGCTTCCGGGACAGGGGGTTCTCTGGGGCCAACGTCCTGACTTTC
TRBV18,.,.,TRBJ2-7,CASSSTGKTYEQYF,TGTGCCAGCTCCTCAACAGGGAAGACCTACGAGCAGTACTTC
TRBV7-3,.,TRBD1,TRBJ1-1,CASSTGQGRGTEAFF,TGTGCCAGCAGCACAGGACAGGGGAGGGGCACTGAAGCTTTCTTT
TRBV7-2,.,TRBD2,TRBJ2-7,CASSPGGTPYEQYF,TGTGCCAGCAGCCCCGGGGGGACCCCGTACGAGCAGTACTTC
TRBV19,.,.,TRBJ2-6,CASSRSSGANVLTF,TGTGCCAGTTCCCGCTCCTCTGGGGCCAACGTCCTGACTTTC
TRBV6-1,once,.,TRBJ2-2,CASGEYSNTGELFF,TGTGCCAGCGGCGAGTACTCGAACACCGGGGAGCTGTTTTTT
TRBV7-3,.,.,TRBJ1-1,CASSATGRFKLNTEAFF,TGTGCCAGCAGCGCGACGGGACGATTTAAATTGAACACTGAAGCTTTCTTT
TRBV7-2,.,TRBD1,TRBJ2-7,CATQGQVSYEQYF,TGTGCCACCCAGGGACAGGTCTCCTACGAGCAGTACTTC
TRBV19,.,TRBD1,TRBJ2-3,CASSRGTGLITDTQYF,TGTGCCAGTAGTAGGGGGACAGGACTCATCACAGATACGCAGTATTTT
TRBV7-6,.,.,TRBJ2-3,CASSSLAYGRSTDTQYF,TGTGCCAGCAGCTCACTAGCCTACGGCCGGAGCACAGATACGCAGTATTTT
TRBV4-3,.,.,TRBJ1-2,CASSQFLGSNYGYTF,TGCGCCAGCAGCCAGTTTTTGGGCAGCAACTATGGCTACACCTTC
TRBV7-9,.,.,TRBJ1-1,CASSPSKLSEGYTEAFF,TGTGCCAGCAGCCCCAGTAAACTATCAGAGGGCTACACTGAAGCTTTCTTT